A single sample is the source of the 14 T cell receptor beta chains below, sequenced in a study of T-cell memory formation after mild COVID-19. TCRdb processed the 5' RACE reads anew with MiXCR; each CDR3 protein has one entry. The table records approximately 300,000 distinct CDR3 sequences, 15% to 20% of them present only once. Sequenced material: PBMCs or a T cell subset sorted from them (not recorded which). Every receptor here comes from a man younger than 35 who had mild COVID-19 (a few samples of this study predate the infection). Cell type and time point are not known.

This clonotype was detected a few times. The gene calls are TRBV4-3 and TRBJ1-2; D perhaps matches TRBD1 (6 bases). V dropped 2 bases and J dropped 6 bases, with 16 bases sitting between them. Germline CDR1 reads LGHNA; CDR2 reads YSLEER. The CDR3 loop spans 15 amino acids. As DNA, the CDR3 is TGCGCCAGCAGCCAATGGACAGACCTTCTGCATGGCTACACCTTC. Encoded protein: CASSQWTDLLHGYTF.

This clonotype was found a few times. The V and J genes are TRBV12-3 or TRBV12-4 and TRBJ1-5; tentative D call: TRBD1 (5 bases). The CDR3 sequence is 13 residues long. Trimming pared 3 bases from V and 4 bases from J, leaving 7 bases between. The CDR3 bases are TGTGCCAGCAGTTTTTCAGGGAATCAGCCCCAGCATTTT. Translated, it gives CASSFSGNQPQHF.

The chain is built from TRBV12-5 and TRBJ2-5, with D hard to call. The germline CDR1 and CDR2 sequences are LGHNT and FRNRAP. V gave up 7 bases and J gave up 5 bases, with 11 bases separating them. This CDR3 spans 12 amino acids. DNA for the CDR3: TGTGCTAGTGCCTCTGGGATTGAGACCCAGTACTTC. Protein: CASASGIETQYF.

The chain carries TRBV10-3 and TRBJ2-2; D is perhaps TRBD1 (6 bases). Between the trimmed V and J ends, which lost 3 bases and 3 bases, there was a span of 11 bases. The CDR3 runs 15 residues. CDR1 ENHRY and CDR2 SYGVKD come from the germline V gene. The CDR3 region has the DNA TGTGCCATCAGTGACCCCGGACAGCACACCGGGGAGCTGTTTTTT. Translated: CAISDPGQHTGELFF.

This chain connects TRBV20-1 to TRBJ2-7; either TRBD1 or TRBD2 may fit D (5 bases each). The V gene's germline CDR1 is DFQATT and CDR2 SNEGSKA (reference sequence). The CDR3 is 14 residues long. The V end lost 0 bases, the J end lost 3 bases, and 12 bases lay between the germline ends. CDR3 sequence: CSARERGTDYEQYF. The CDR3 DNA reads as TGCAGTGCTAGAGAGCGAGGGACCGACTACGAGCAGTACTTC.

This clonotype was seen a handful of times. The rearrangement uses TRBV10-2 and TRBJ2-1; the match to TRBD2 covers 7 bases. The V and J ends lost 10 bases and 7 bases, in that order; junction bases with no gene match: 4. Per germline, CDR1 WSHSY and CDR2 SAAADI. This CDR3 comprises 11 residues. The DNA of the CDR3 is TGCGCCACCCAGGGAGGGAATGAGCAGTTCTTC. This codes for CATQGGNEQFF.

This clonotype was counted a few times. The chain couples TRBV12-3 or TRBV12-4 to TRBJ2-1; 8 bases are a match to TRBD2. V gave up 7 bases and J gave up 8 bases; unmatched junction bases: 10. The CDR3 spans 14 residues. CDR3 loop: CASTPLGGGYEQFF. The CDR3, as DNA: TGTGCCAGCACCCCACTCGGGGGGGGATATGAGCAGTTCTTC.

This clonotype was found a few times. The rearrangement links TRBV28 to TRBJ2-3, with 11 bases identical to TRBD1. The germline V gene has CDR1 MDHEN and CDR2 SYDVKM. V lost 7 bases and J lost 2; bases outside the gene matches: 5. CDR3 length: 15 residues. The CDR3 here is CASNLGQGVTDTQYF. The CDR3 DNA sequence: TGTGCCAGCAACCTGGGACAGGGGGTCACAGATACGCAGTATTTT.

The chain couples TRBV7-6 to TRBJ1-2; D ambiguous. This CDR3 has 18 residues. The germline V gene has CDR1 SGHVS and CDR2 FNYEAQ. Trimming took off 0 bases at V and 4 bases at J, with 21 bases between the two ends. The CDR3, as DNA: TGTGCCAGCAGCTTAGCTGCCCGAACGGATGGGCTTGTCTATGGCTACACCTTC. It translates to CASSLAARTDGLVYGYTF.

The rearrangement joins TRBV7-2 to TRBJ2-3, with D possibly called TRBD1 or TRBD2 (5 bases each). This CDR3 has 14 residues. Germline lookup yields CDR1 SGHTA and CDR2 FQGNSA. Trimming shortened V by 2 bases and J by 5 bases, and 11 bases separated the two germline ends. This CDR3 is CASSLWGGGDTQYF. CDR3 DNA: TGTGCCAGCAGCTTATGGGGTGGGGGAGATACGCAGTATTTT.

This chain uses TRBV7-9 with TRBJ2-3, with 8 nucleotides matching TRBD2. V trimming: 2 bases; J trimming: 1 base; junction bases outside the gene matches: 2. This CDR3 has 15 amino acids. The V gene's germline CDR1 is SEHNR and CDR2 FQNEAQ (reference sequence). The CDR3 DNA reads TGTGCCAGCAGCTTAATGCGGGGGGGCACAGATACGCAGTATTTT. As protein: CASSLMRGGTDTQYF.

The chain combines TRBV5-4 with TRBJ2-7, with TRBD1 matching over 7 bases. The germline gives CDR1 SGHNT, CDR2 YYREEE (reference sequence). The CDR3 length is 13 residues. Trimming cost V 7 bases and J 6 bases; bases outside gene matches: 10. The CDR3 is CASSYRGWIEQYV. CDR3 coding DNA: TGTGCCAGCTCCTACAGGGGATGGATCGAGCAGTACGTC.

The J gene is TRBJ1-5, the V gene TRBV27, with TRBD1 identical over 7 bases. Germline loops: CDR1 MNHEY, CDR2 SMNVEV (reference sequence). V lost 4 bases, J lost 2 bases, and 2 bases stayed unmatched. There are 14 residues in the CDR3. The CDR3 loop is CASSSTGGNQPQHF. The CDR3 nucleotides are TGTGCCAGCAGTTCCACAGGGGGCAATCAGCCCCAGCATTTT.

This CDR3 is CASSHRRENTGELFF. DNA for the CDR3: TGTGCCAGCAGCCACAGAAGGGAGAACACCGGGGAGCTGTTTTTT. V usage is TRBV3-1 and J usage is TRBJ2-2; D is ambiguous. The CDR3 sequence is 15 residues long. With 3 bases removed from V and 1 base from J, the gap between germline ends came to 9 bases. Germline loops: CDR1 LGHDT, CDR2 YNNKEL (reference sequence). The full variable domain, rest sourced from reference TRBV3-1 and TRBJ2-2, is DTAVSQTPKYLVTQMGNDKSIKCEQNLGHDTMYWYKQDSKKFLKIMFSYNNKELIINETVPNRFSPKSPDKAHLNLHINSLELGDSAVYFCASSHRRENTGELFFGEGSRLTVL.